These T cell receptor beta chains were read from a single sample in a study of control samples from healthy donors and cancer patients. Produced via immunoSEQ multiplex PCR; TCRdb's table is partial and in-frame only. The data show under 150,000 clones, around 96% seen once. The sample was blood. Source of these receptors: a man aged 25 to 40 in good health. Each CDR3 is given with its conserved first and last residue. A D gene is named only where the DNA matches it firmly. A row's size may be missing; if present it is once, few, many or a size class.

NA TRBJ2-2 NA TRBV6-5 CASVHGSGELFF TGTGCCAGCGTGCATGGATCCGGGGAGCTGTTTTTT
TRBD1 TRBJ1-1 NA TRBV7-9 CASSSSQGVFVNTEAFF TGTGCCAGCAGCTCCTCCCAGGGGGTGTTTGTGAACACTGAAGCTTTCTTT
TRBD1 TRBJ1-1 NA TRBV19 CAVKQGAHTEAFF TGTGCCGTCAAGCAGGGGGCCCACACTGAAGCTTTCTTT
NA TRBJ1-1 NA TRBV5-4 CASSRTGEWDTEAFF TGTGCCAGCAGCCGTACGGGGGAGTGGGACACTGAAGCTTTCTTT
NA TRBJ1-2 NA TRBV4-1 CASSQDPKWGSDGYTF TGCGCCAGCAGCCAAGATCCTAAGTGGGGTTCGGATGGCTACACCTTC
NA TRBJ2-1 NA TRBV20-1 CSASPKGGSGNEQFF TGCAGTGCTAGTCCCAAGGGGGGAAGTGGCAATGAGCAGTTCTTC
NA TRBJ2-7 NA TRBV6-5 CASNKRQGGIEQYF TGTGCCAGCAATAAGAGGCAGGGTGGTATCGAGCAGTACTTC
TRBD2 TRBJ2-2 NA TRBV4-1 CASSRSGAYTGELFF TGCGCCAGCAGCCGAAGCGGGGCATACACCGGGGAGCTGTTTTTT
NA TRBJ2-2 NA TRBV5-4 CASSLGLSFVTGELFF TGTGCCAGCAGCTTGGGACTAAGTTTCGTCACCGGGGAGCTGTTTTTT
NA TRBJ2-2 NA TRBV6-5 CASSYRGTGELFF TGTGCCAGCAGTTACAGGGGTACCGGGGAGCTGTTTTTT
NA TRBJ1-2 NA TRBV9 CASSVDPGPNYGYTF TGTGCCAGCAGCGTAGATCCCGGTCCCAACTATGGCTACACCTTC
TRBD2 TRBJ2-5 NA TRBV5-1 CASSSSRGGVSKTQYF TGCGCCAGCAGCTCCTCTCGCGGGGGGGTCTCGAAGACCCAGTACTTC
TRBD2 TRBJ2-3 NA TRBV6-4 CASSDEAGGTDTQYF TGTGCCAGCAGTGACGAAGCGGGGGGCACAGATACGCAGTATTTT
NA TRBJ1-5 NA TRBV6-2/TRBV6-3 CASSTPYRRGNQPQHF TGTGCCAGCAGCACTCCGTACCGGAGGGGCAATCAGCCCCAGCATTTT
NA TRBJ1-4 NA TRBV14 CASSQETSAAVRKLFF TGTGCCAGCAGCCAGGAGACGAGTGCTGCCGTTCGGAAACTGTTTTTT
NA TRBJ2-7 NA TRBV27 CASSLNGMPYEQYF TGTGCCAGCAGTTTAAATGGTATGCCCTACGAGCAGTACTTC
NA TRBJ1-6 NA TRBV5-1 CASSSSGTANSPLHF TGCGCCAGCAGCTCGTCGGGAACGGCTAATTCACCCCTCCACTTT
NA TRBJ2-7 NA TRBV7-9 CASSLDSTLYEQYF TGTGCCAGCAGCTTAGACAGTACTCTCTACGAGCAGTACTTC
NA TRBJ1-4 NA TRBV7-2 CASSSEGTNEKLFF TGTGCCAGCAGCTCGGAGGGAACTAATGAAAAACTGTTTTTT
TRBD1 TRBJ1-1 NA TRBV29-1 CSVWQGAYSTEAFF TGCAGCGTTTGGCAGGGGGCCTATAGCACTGAAGCTTTCTTT
NA TRBJ1-1 NA TRBV4-1 CASSPTGANTEAFF TGCGCCAGCAGCCCGACAGGAGCTAACACTGAAGCTTTCTTT
NA TRBJ1-2 NA TRBV5-6 CARSLERGGFSVYGYTF TGTGCCCGCAGCTTGGAGCGGGGGGGTTTTTCGGTCTATGGCTACACCTTC
NA TRBJ2-5 NA TRBV4-3 CASSQTVQETQYF TGCGCCAGCAGCCAAACAGTCCAAGAGACCCAGTACTTC
NA TRBJ2-3 NA TRBV6-5 CASSTQRGTTDTQYF TGTGCCAGCAGTACACAAAGGGGGACGACAGATACGCAGTATTTT
NA TRBJ2-5 once TRBV5-1 CASSLAVEGGTQYF TGCGCCAGCAGCTTGGCGGTAGAGGGAGGCACCCAGTACTTC
NA TRBJ1-1 NA TRBV6-2/TRBV6-3 CASSDRGTEAFF TGTGCCAGCAGCGACAGAGGCACTGAAGCTTTCTTT
TRBD2 TRBJ2-7 NA TRBV7-9 CASSLEGGGYEQYF TGTGCCAGCAGCTTAGAAGGCGGGGGTTACGAGCAGTACTTC
NA TRBJ1-3 few TRBV11-2 CASSNRESGNTIYF TGTGCCAGCAGCAACAGGGAATCTGGAAACACCATATATTTT
TRBD1 TRBJ1-2 NA TRBV6-2/TRBV6-3 CASSYGTGPYGYTF TGTGCCAGCAGTTACGGGACAGGGCCCTATGGCTACACCTTC
NA TRBJ1-4 NA TRBV7-9 CASSLETLGEKLFF TGTGCCAGCAGCTTAGAAACCTTGGGTGAAAAACTGTTTTTT
TRBD1 TRBJ2-3 NA TRBV15 CATTRGQDTDTQYF TGTGCCACCACCAGGGGGCAAGACACAGATACGCAGTATTTT
TRBD1 TRBJ1-1 NA TRBV18 CASSLQGIGNTEAFF TGTGCCAGCTCACTACAGGGGATTGGGAACACTGAAGCTTTCTTT
NA TRBJ1-1 NA TRBV2 CASSTGRMNTEAFF TGTGCCAGCAGTACAGGGAGGATGAACACTGAAGCTTTCTTT
NA TRBJ2-5 NA TRBV5-8 CASSPGDPGSQETQYF TGTGCCAGCAGCCCGGGGGATCCAGGATCGCAAGAGACCCAGTACTTC
NA TRBJ2-1 NA TRBV5-6 CASSPDFHNEQFF TGTGCCAGCAGCCCGGACTTCCACAATGAGCAGTTCTTC
NA TRBJ2-1 NA TRBV5-1 CASSRGQSYNEQFF TGCGCCAGCAGCCGCGGACAGTCCTACAATGAGCAGTTCTTC
NA TRBJ2-7 once TRBV30 CAWGLQGISYEQYF TGTGCCTGGGGCCTACAGGGAATAAGCTACGAGCAGTACTTC
TRBD1 TRBJ2-5 once TRBV7-7 CASSSDRGQETQYF TGTGCTAGCAGCTCAGACAGGGGCCAAGAGACCCAGTACTTC
TRBD1 TRBJ2-1 NA TRBV28 CASSPIQGSLYNEQFF TGTGCCAGCAGTCCAATACAGGGGAGTCTTTACAATGAGCAGTTCTTC
NA TRBJ2-3 NA TRBV24-1 CATSGDPTDTQYF TGTGCCACCAGTGGAGATCCCACAGATACGCAGTATTTT
NA TRBJ1-2 NA TRBV19 CASSIFGAGGYTF TGTGCCAGTAGTATTTTTGGCGCGGGTGGCTACACCTTC
NA TRBJ1-4 NA TRBV7-9 CASSAGLENDEKLFF TGTGCCAGCAGCGCCGGTCTGGAAAACGACGAAAAACTGTTTTTT
NA TRBJ2-7 NA TRBV3-1/TRBV3-2 CASSLTGEDYEQYF TGTGCCAGCAGCCTTACAGGGGAGGACTACGAGCAGTACTTC
TRBD1 TRBJ1-5 NA TRBV6-2/TRBV6-3 CASSYKDRNYSNQPQHF TGTGCCAGCAGTTACAAGGACAGGAACTATAGCAATCAGCCCCAGCATTTT
NA TRBJ1-1 NA TRBV5-8 CASSFLGLNTEAFF TGTGCCAGCAGCTTCTTGGGACTGAACACTGAAGCTTTCTTT
NA TRBJ2-7 NA TRBV5-3 CARSFTESYEQYF TGTGCCAGAAGCTTCACAGAGTCCTACGAGCAGTACTTC
NA TRBJ2-7 NA TRBV11-2 CASSPSSYEQYF TGTGCCAGCAGCCCGAGCTCCTACGAGCAGTACTTC
NA TRBJ1-4 NA TRBV6-6 CASSYPGGEKLFF TGTGCCAGCAGTTACCCGGGGGGTGAAAAACTGTTTTTT
NA TRBJ2-3 NA TRBV12-3/TRBV12-4 CASSIRLTDTQYF TGTGCCAGCAGCATCCGACTCACAGATACGCAGTATTTT
NA TRBJ1-2 NA TRBV27 CASRGDRRASNYGYTF TGTGCCAGTCGCGGGGATCGCCGGGCATCTAACTATGGCTACACCTTC
NA TRBJ1-2 NA TRBV19 CASSIGQGHYGYTF TGTGCCAGTAGTATAGGTCAGGGGCACTATGGCTACACCTTC
TRBD1 TRBJ2-5 NA TRBV30 CAWSPTGGAQETQYF TGTGCCTGGAGTCCGACAGGGGGGGCCCAAGAGACCCAGTACTTC
NA TRBJ2-7 NA TRBV28 CASSLLTVLPTF TGTGCCAGCAGTTTATTAACAGTCTTACCCACTTTC
NA TRBJ1-4 NA TRBV30 CAWSVTGVNEKLFF TGTGCCTGGAGTGTCACAGGCGTTAATGAAAAACTGTTTTTT
NA TRBJ1-1 NA TRBV5-1 CASSLTSDTEAFF TGCGCCAGCAGCCTAACATCCGACACTGAAGCTTTCTTT
NA TRBJ1-4 few TRBV9 CASSARTRSEKLFF TGTGCCAGCAGCGCCCGGACCAGGAGTGAAAAACTGTTTTTT
TRBD1 TRBJ1-6 NA TRBV4-3 CASSPSILPGQSSYNSPLHF TGCGCCAGCAGCCCTTCAATCCTTCCGGGACAGAGCTCCTATAATTCACCCCTCCACTTT
NA TRBJ2-7 NA TRBV4-3 CASSQDHRSSYEQYF TGCGCCAGCAGCCAAGATCATAGGAGCTCCTACGAGCAGTACTTC
NA TRBJ2-3 NA TRBV20-1 CSAPSRDTQYF TGCAGTGCCCCGAGTAGGGATACGCAGTATTTT